The sequence of this T cell receptor beta chain was determined in a study of human T cells and chemical hapten exposure. There are a few counts of this clonotype. Its matching antigen is unknown. This CDR3 comprises 16 residues. V lost 7 bases and J lost 6; bases outside the gene matches: 12. CDR1 KGHDR and CDR2 SFDVKD come from the germline V gene. Broader study findings: After DPC sensitization, TCRs above 1 in 1000 frequency showed no change.

TCRdb called the RACE reads again in MiXCR, with one record for every CDR3 protein. The table shows over 70,000 distinct CDR3 sequences, with about 9% occurring only once. The time point was: patch test 2, 6 weeks after DPC sensitization. Treatment described: therapeutic diphenylcyclopropenone sensitization with weekly scalp DPC. Prior to each patch test being applied, blood was drawn. The sequencing here drew on whole blood, taken in connection with sensitization to the hapten diphenylcyclopropenone (DPC). This chain links TRBV24-1 with TRBJ2-1; 9 bases map to TRBD2. The source is a woman in her 50s with alopecia areata. Some clones in this sample may be carry-over from other donors' samples. The CDR3 here is CATSDPLAGARNEQFF. The CDR3 DNA reads TGTGCCACCAGCGATCCCTTAGCGGGAGCCCGCAATGAGCAGTTCTTC.